This T cell receptor (beta chain) was recorded in a study of patients and donors after allogeneic stem cell transplantation. TCRdb redid the calling of the RT-PCR reads with MiXCR, one entry per CDR3 protein. Among roughly 200,000 distinct CDR3 sequences listed, roughly 38% were seen once. In this sample, this clonotype turned up once. Material: blood, either unsorted or a sorted T cell fraction (not recorded which). This clonotype was obtained from a human donor who was either an allogeneic HSCT recipient or a stem cell or donor lymphocyte infusion donor (not recorded which). It is not recorded whose cells these are; they may come from a transplant donor.

This chain's CDR3 is CASSLMTTNYGYTF. CDR3 nucleotide sequence: TGCGCCAGCAGCTTGATGACTACTAACTATGGCTACACCTTC. The rearrangement uses TRBV5-1 and TRBJ1-2, with D hard to call. V lost 1 base and J 0 bases, leaving 7 bases between the germline ends. Germline CDR1 is SGHRS and CDR2 is YFSETQ. The CDR3 covers 14 residues. Using reference TRBV5-1 and TRBJ1-2 for the parts outside the CDR3, the full variable domain is KAGVTQTPRYLIKTRGQQVTLSCSPISGHRSVSWYQQTPGQGLQFLFEYFSETQRNKGNFPGRFSGRQFSNSRSEMNVSTLELGDSALYLCASSLMTTNYGYTFGSGTRLTVV.